The following is a TCR beta chain sequence with its context. This specimen belongs to a study of blood T cell repertoires in COVID-19. The germline V and J ends were trimmed by 6 bases and 8 bases, with 10 bases remaining between them. This CDR3 has 12 amino acids. Assay: immunoSEQ multiplex PCR; the TCRdb copy retains only in-frame clones and omits some. The table records 140,000 or so clones, more than 75% of them present only once. The sequence was collected from a man aged 55 to 69 who had recovered from COVID-19. This chain joins TRBV12-3 or TRBV12-4 and TRBJ1-4; D gene uncertain. The sample consisted of PBMCs or T cells enriched from blood (not recorded which). CDR3 DNA sequence: TGTGCCAGCAGGCCCCACGGGGAAAAACTGTTTTTT. This translates into CASRPHGEKLFF.